The clone carrying this T cell receptor (beta chain) was detected a few times. This CDR3 has 16 residues. CDR1 LNHDA and CDR2 SQIVND come from the germline V gene (reference sequence). V gave up 5 bases and J gave up 2 bases, with 16 bases separating them. The sample is drawn from a study of T cell responses to AZD1222 COVID-19 vaccine. Sequencing was performed with immunoSEQ multiplex PCR; in TCRdb, only in-frame clones are kept and a portion is missing. The sample has approximately 75,000 clones, roughly 91% seen once. The sample consisted of peripheral blood, taken 28 days after the second AZD1222 dose. The chain uses TRBV19 and TRBJ1-3; D is unresolved. This TCR was recovered from an adult who received the AZD1222 COVID-19 vaccine. The CDR3 region is CASSGILPLAGNTIYF. CDR3 coding DNA: TGTGCCAGTAGTGGAATTTTGCCCCTAGCTGGAAACACCATATATTTT. The full variable domain, rest sourced from reference TRBV19 and TRBJ1-3, is DGGITQSPKYLFRKEGQNVTLSCEQNLNHDAMYWYRQDPGQGLRLIYYSQIVNDFQKGDIAEGYSVSREKKESFPLTVTSAQKNPTAFYLCASSGILPLAGNTIYFGEGSWLTVV.